This paragraph covers one T cell receptor (beta chain) sequence. Its antigen is not known. This sample's treatment: around 19 received Ad26.COV2.S at low or high dose, single or two shots; roughly 5 received placebo; per-sample allocation not given. Sample collection was performed on day 63 after the first vaccine or placebo injection. Germline loops: CDR1 MNHEY, CDR2 SMNVEV (reference sequence). The ends lost 5 bases at V and 7 bases at J; junction bases unmatched: 11. This CDR3 contains 15 residues. Profiled with immunoSEQ multiplex PCR; TCRdb holds only in-frame clones, not every one. The table shows 350,000 to 500,000 clones, with 90% occurring only once. The data were obtained in a study of Ad26.COV2.S vaccination and SARS-CoV-2 variants. Study context: COV1001, an Ad26.COV2.S trial, supplied this vaccine-arm donor. Regarding the study as a whole: Estimates derived from TCR breadth and depth analyses may have underestimated total T cell responses.

The rearrangement joins TRBV27 to TRBJ1-5; TRBD1 matches at 7 bases. This sequence originates from a person aged 18-60 years who received the Ad26.COV2.S COVID-19 vaccine or a placebo. The source was peripheral blood, collected in a trial of Ad26.COV2.S vaccine versus placebo. The CDR3 reads CASSPHNRGGQPQHF. The CDR3 nucleotides read TGTGCCAGCAGTCCGCACAACAGGGGTGGACAGCCCCAGCATTTT.